This is a list of T cell receptor beta chains from one sample in a study of T-cell reconstitution after alpha-beta-depleted transplantation in children. Each CDR3 protein is one row after TCRdb ran MiXCR on the PCR reads. The sample includes 400,000 to 500,000 distinct CDR3 sequences, 11% of them seen just once. The sequencing here drew on PBMCs from the stem cell graft donor, taken from the stem cell graft. Every receptor here comes from a human donor who donated a stem cell graft to a child with acute myeloid leukemia. Both conserved end residues are part of each CDR3. Fields, in order: CDR3 DNA, CDR3 protein, D gene, clone size, J gene, V gene. A D gene is named only where the DNA matches it firmly. Part of the rows lack a size; the others show once, few, many or a class for expanded clones.

CDR3nt: TGCGCCAGCAGGGACTTGGATAGCAATCAGCCCCAGCATTTT
CDR3aa: CASRDLDSNQPQHF
d_gene: NA
abundance: NA
j_gene: TRBJ1-5
v_gene: TRBV10-2

CDR3nt: TGCAGTGCTCTCCCCCGGGCGGGACCAACTTCCTACGAGCAGTACTTC
CDR3aa: CSALPRAGPTSYEQYF
d_gene: NA
abundance: NA
j_gene: TRBJ2-7
v_gene: TRBV20-1

CDR3nt: TGTGCCAGCAGCTTGGGAAGACTTCAGGCCCAGTACTTC
CDR3aa: CASSLGRLQAQYF
d_gene: NA
abundance: few
j_gene: TRBJ2-5
v_gene: TRBV5-6

CDR3nt: TGTGCCAGCAGCCTCGGGACAGGGGCTTTCCAAGAGACCCAGTACTTC
CDR3aa: CASSLGTGAFQETQYF
d_gene: TRBD1
abundance: many
j_gene: TRBJ2-5
v_gene: TRBV7-9

CDR3nt: TGTGCCAGCAGCCCCCACTCGACAGTTAATTCACCCCTCCACTTT
CDR3aa: CASSPHSTVNSPLHF
d_gene: NA
abundance: NA
j_gene: TRBJ1-6
v_gene: TRBV7-2

CDR3nt: TGTGCCAGCAGTTTATGGCGGACAGACACCGGGGAGCTGTTTTTT
CDR3aa: CASSLWRTDTGELFF
d_gene: NA
abundance: NA
j_gene: TRBJ2-2
v_gene: TRBV28

CDR3nt: TGTGCCAGCAGGCCTAATGGAGGGACAGGTGACTTGGGGGAGACCCAGTACTTC
CDR3aa: CASRPNGGTGDLGETQYF
d_gene: TRBD1
abundance: NA
j_gene: TRBJ2-5
v_gene: TRBV25-1

CDR3nt: TGCAGCGTTGAAGAGCGACAGGGTTCCTACGAGCAGTACTTC
CDR3aa: CSVEERQGSYEQYF
d_gene: TRBD1
abundance: many
j_gene: TRBJ2-7
v_gene: TRBV29-1

CDR3nt: TGCAGCACCCGGCGGGGACAGGGAATATTGAACACTGAAGCTTTCTTT
CDR3aa: CSTRRGQGILNTEAFF
d_gene: TRBD1
abundance: NA
j_gene: TRBJ1-1
v_gene: TRBV29-1

CDR3nt: TGCAGTGCGCCTAGCGTGGAGCAGTTCTTC
CDR3aa: CSAPSVEQFF
d_gene: NA
abundance: once
j_gene: TRBJ2-1
v_gene: TRBV20-1

CDR3nt: TGCAGTGCTTCCGGCCCACCGAACACCGGGGAGCTGTTTTTT
CDR3aa: CSASGPPNTGELFF
d_gene: NA
abundance: few
j_gene: TRBJ2-2
v_gene: TRBV20-1

CDR3nt: TGTGCCACCCGTCCCCGGAGCGGCGAAGTAAATACGCAGTATTTT
CDR3aa: CATRPRSGEVNTQYF
d_gene: NA
abundance: few
j_gene: TRBJ2-3
v_gene: TRBV10-3

CDR3nt: TGTGCCAGCAGCTTAGCTAGCGGGGGGTATACGCAGTATTTT
CDR3aa: CASSLASGGYTQYF
d_gene: TRBD2
abundance: NA
j_gene: TRBJ2-3
v_gene: TRBV5-4

CDR3nt: TGTGCCAGCAGCGACCGGGACAGCTCCTACAATGAGCAGTTCTTC
CDR3aa: CASSDRDSSYNEQFF
d_gene: TRBD1
abundance: NA
j_gene: TRBJ2-1
v_gene: TRBV7-8

CDR3nt: TGTGCCAGCAGCCAAGACACAGGGGCTAACACCGGGGAGCTGTTTTTT
CDR3aa: CASSQDTGANTGELFF
d_gene: TRBD1
abundance: few
j_gene: TRBJ2-2
v_gene: TRBV4-2

CDR3nt: TGCGCCAGCAGCTTCGAGGGACCCCCCCTCTACGAGCAGTACTTC
CDR3aa: CASSFEGPPLYEQYF
d_gene: NA
abundance: few
j_gene: TRBJ2-7
v_gene: TRBV5-1

CDR3nt: TGTGCCAGCAGTGAAAGGTCAAACAATCAGCCCCAGCATTTT
CDR3aa: CASSERSNNQPQHF
d_gene: NA
abundance: NA
j_gene: TRBJ1-5
v_gene: TRBV25-1

CDR3nt: TGTGCCAGCAGTACCTGGGTTCAGGGGGAGACCCAGTACTTC
CDR3aa: CASSTWVQGETQYF
d_gene: NA
abundance: NA
j_gene: TRBJ2-5
v_gene: TRBV6-1

CDR3nt: TGTGCCAGCAGTACGTTACCAGTATTGTTGGACGAAGGGAACTACAATGAGCAGTTCTTC
CDR3aa: CASSTLPVLLDEGNYNEQFF
d_gene: NA
abundance: NA
j_gene: TRBJ2-1
v_gene: TRBV2

CDR3nt: TGTGCCAGCAGTTACTCACCAGGGACTAGCGGAACCTACGAGCAGTACTTC
CDR3aa: CASSYSPGTSGTYEQYF
d_gene: TRBD2
abundance: few
j_gene: TRBJ2-7
v_gene: TRBV6-5

CDR3nt: TGTGCCAGCAGCCCGCAAGACAGGTTTACGCAGTATTTT
CDR3aa: CASSPQDRFTQYF
d_gene: NA
abundance: few
j_gene: TRBJ2-3
v_gene: TRBV7-3

CDR3nt: TGTGCCAGCGTAAGGGCTAGCGGGGCCTACGAGCAGTACTTC
CDR3aa: CASVRASGAYEQYF
d_gene: TRBD2
abundance: NA
j_gene: TRBJ2-7
v_gene: TRBV7-9

CDR3nt: TGCGCCAGCAGCCAAGTCGATACAGGGGAGAACACTGAAGCTTTCTTT
CDR3aa: CASSQVDTGENTEAFF
d_gene: TRBD1
abundance: many
j_gene: TRBJ1-1
v_gene: TRBV4-1

CDR3nt: TGCAGTGCTAGAGACAGACTAGCGGGCGCCTACAATGAGCAGTTCTTC
CDR3aa: CSARDRLAGAYNEQFF
d_gene: TRBD2
abundance: NA
j_gene: TRBJ2-1
v_gene: TRBV20-1

CDR3nt: TGTGCCAGCAGCTTGGGACTAGCGGGAGGAAGGTTCGAGCAGTACTTC
CDR3aa: CASSLGLAGGRFEQYF
d_gene: TRBD2
abundance: NA
j_gene: TRBJ2-7
v_gene: TRBV5-4

CDR3nt: TGTGCCACCAGTGGACCAGCCACCGGGGAGCTGTTTTTT
CDR3aa: CATSGPATGELFF
d_gene: NA
abundance: many
j_gene: TRBJ2-2
v_gene: TRBV24-1

CDR3nt: TGTGCCAGCAGCTTGGCGGCTAGCGGAAAGCAGTACTTC
CDR3aa: CASSLAASGKQYF
d_gene: TRBD2
abundance: NA
j_gene: TRBJ2-7
v_gene: TRBV5-5

CDR3nt: TGCAGTGCTAGAGATCCCGGGACTAGGTATAATGAGCAGTTCTTC
CDR3aa: CSARDPGTRYNEQFF
d_gene: TRBD2
abundance: few
j_gene: TRBJ2-1
v_gene: TRBV20-1

CDR3nt: TGTGCCAGCACACCAGGACAGGCTTCCGGGGATGAGCAGTTCTTC
CDR3aa: CASTPGQASGDEQFF
d_gene: TRBD1
abundance: NA
j_gene: TRBJ2-1
v_gene: TRBV6-1

CDR3nt: TGTGCCAGCAGTTTAGGGGGTTTTCAGCCCCAGCATTTT
CDR3aa: CASSLGGFQPQHF
d_gene: NA
abundance: many
j_gene: TRBJ1-5
v_gene: TRBV12-3/TRBV12-4

CDR3nt: TGCGCCAGCGGCCGAGTAGGGGGGGTCCAAGAGACCCAGTACTTC
CDR3aa: CASGRVGGVQETQYF
d_gene: NA
abundance: few
j_gene: TRBJ2-5
v_gene: TRBV5-1

CDR3nt: TGTGCCAGCAGCGGAGGACAGGGCACCGGGGAGCTGTTTTTT
CDR3aa: CASSGGQGTGELFF
d_gene: TRBD1
abundance: many
j_gene: TRBJ2-2
v_gene: TRBV7-3

CDR3nt: TGCAGCGTTGTGGGGAACTCCGGTAGGGGGGCCCAGTACTTC
CDR3aa: CSVVGNSGRGAQYF
d_gene: NA
abundance: many
j_gene: TRBJ2-5
v_gene: TRBV29-1

CDR3nt: TGTGCCAGCAGCCAAGCGGGACTCCCGAACACCGGGGAGCTGTTTTTT
CDR3aa: CASSQAGLPNTGELFF
d_gene: NA
abundance: many
j_gene: TRBJ2-2
v_gene: TRBV3-1

CDR3nt: TGTGCCATCAGACAACTAGCGGGAAACACCGGGGAGCTGTTTTTT
CDR3aa: CAIRQLAGNTGELFF
d_gene: TRBD2
abundance: many
j_gene: TRBJ2-2
v_gene: TRBV10-3

CDR3nt: TGCAGTGCGTCGGGAGGGGGTTCGGGCAATGAGCAGTTCTTC
CDR3aa: CSASGGGSGNEQFF
d_gene: TRBD2
abundance: many
j_gene: TRBJ2-1
v_gene: TRBV20-1

CDR3nt: TGCAGTGCTACCGCAAGAGGGTGGGAAGAGACCCAGTACTTC
CDR3aa: CSATARGWEETQYF
d_gene: NA
abundance: NA
j_gene: TRBJ2-5
v_gene: TRBV20-1

CDR3nt: TGTGCCAGCAGCGAGGGGGACAGAGGTTCGAACGAGCAGTACTTC
CDR3aa: CASSEGDRGSNEQYF
d_gene: TRBD1
abundance: medium-sized
j_gene: TRBJ2-7
v_gene: TRBV9

CDR3nt: TGTGCCAGCAGCCCGGAACTGGACTATGGTGAGCAGTTCTTC
CDR3aa: CASSPELDYGEQFF
d_gene: NA
abundance: many
j_gene: TRBJ2-1
v_gene: TRBV5-6

CDR3nt: TGTGCCAGCAGCTTATGGCCCGGGGGGAGGAATTCACCCCTCCACTTT
CDR3aa: CASSLWPGGRNSPLHF
d_gene: NA
abundance: NA
j_gene: TRBJ1-6
v_gene: TRBV7-6

CDR3nt: TGCGCCAGCAGCTTGGACAGGGTCGCTGAAGCTTTCTTT
CDR3aa: CASSLDRVAEAFF
d_gene: NA
abundance: few
j_gene: TRBJ1-1
v_gene: TRBV5-1

CDR3nt: TGCGCCAGCAGCGAGACCGGGACTAGTGGCAATGAGCAGTTCTTC
CDR3aa: CASSETGTSGNEQFF
d_gene: TRBD2
abundance: NA
j_gene: TRBJ2-1
v_gene: TRBV5-1

CDR3nt: TGTGCCAGCAGCCCCCCCTTCCGGTGGGGGAGAGAGACCCAGTACTTC
CDR3aa: CASSPPFRWGRETQYF
d_gene: NA
abundance: few
j_gene: TRBJ2-5
v_gene: TRBV7-9

CDR3nt: TGCGCCAGCAGCCATGGGACTAGCGGGACCTACAATGAGCAGTTCTTC
CDR3aa: CASSHGTSGTYNEQFF
d_gene: TRBD2
abundance: few
j_gene: TRBJ2-1
v_gene: TRBV5-1

CDR3nt: TGTGCCACCAGCAGAGCTGCAGATACGCAGTATTTT
CDR3aa: CATSRAADTQYF
d_gene: NA
abundance: NA
j_gene: TRBJ2-3
v_gene: TRBV15

CDR3nt: TGTGCCAGCAGCTTCACCTCGAGGGGACTAGCGGGGGCCCTGGGCACAGATACGCAGTATTTT
CDR3aa: CASSFTSRGLAGALGTDTQYF
d_gene: TRBD2
abundance: NA
j_gene: TRBJ2-3
v_gene: TRBV7-3

CDR3nt: TGTGCCAGCAGCGTAGCGGCGAATGAAAAACTGTTTTTT
CDR3aa: CASSVAANEKLFF
d_gene: NA
abundance: NA
j_gene: TRBJ1-4
v_gene: TRBV9

CDR3nt: TGTGCCAGCAGCCTCCTGCTAGGAAACAATGAGCAGTTCTTC
CDR3aa: CASSLLLGNNEQFF
d_gene: NA
abundance: NA
j_gene: TRBJ2-1
v_gene: TRBV3-1

CDR3nt: TGCAGTGCTAGAGATTCACAGGGTTTCGGTCAGCCCCAGCATTTT
CDR3aa: CSARDSQGFGQPQHF
d_gene: NA
abundance: NA
j_gene: TRBJ1-5
v_gene: TRBV20-1

CDR3nt: TGTGCCAGCAGCTTGGATGGGACAGCCCTCTACGAGCAGTACTTC
CDR3aa: CASSLDGTALYEQYF
d_gene: TRBD1
abundance: NA
j_gene: TRBJ2-7
v_gene: TRBV5-8

CDR3nt: TGTGCCAGCAGCAAAGCGCATGGCGGGAGAACAGATACGCAGTATTTT
CDR3aa: CASSKAHGGRTDTQYF
d_gene: NA
abundance: NA
j_gene: TRBJ2-3
v_gene: TRBV21-1

CDR3nt: TGCGCCAGCAGTGGGGGGGCAGGAGGTGGTGGAAATGAGCAGTTCTTC
CDR3aa: CASSGGAGGGGNEQFF
d_gene: NA
abundance: few
j_gene: TRBJ2-1
v_gene: TRBV5-1

CDR3nt: TGCGCCAGCAGCCAAGATATGCAGCTGCAAGCATATGGCTACACCTTC
CDR3aa: CASSQDMQLQAYGYTF
d_gene: NA
abundance: many
j_gene: TRBJ1-2
v_gene: TRBV4-3

CDR3nt: TGCGCCAGCAGTCCGGGACCATACGGTGGCTACACCTTC
CDR3aa: CASSPGPYGGYTF
d_gene: NA
abundance: NA
j_gene: TRBJ1-2
v_gene: TRBV10-1

CDR3nt: TGTGCCAGCACCGGACAGTCCTATGGCTACACCTTC
CDR3aa: CASTGQSYGYTF
d_gene: NA
abundance: NA
j_gene: TRBJ1-2
v_gene: TRBV5-5